This entry lists 32 T cell receptor beta chains sequenced from one sample in a study of blood T cell repertoires in COVID-19. Sequenced by immunoSEQ multiplex PCR; TCRdb stores in-frame clones only, minus some. The sample holds roughly 90,000 clones; around 85% are singletons and the top ten take about 17%. Specimen: peripheral blood. These receptor sequences come from a woman of 80 years or more with active or convalescent COVID-19.

J is TRBJ2-5 and V is TRBV5-1, with 12 bases lining up with TRBD2. V dropped 4 bases and J dropped 0; count of bases not matched to a gene: 4. Germline loops: CDR1 SGHRS, CDR2 YFSETQ. The CDR3 consists of 16 residues. The CDR3 reads CASSLAGGMYQETQYF. The CDR3 DNA reads as TGCGCCAGCAGCCTAGCGGGGGGGATGTACCAAGAGACCCAGTACTTC.

This rearrangement joins TRBV6-2 or TRBV6-3 to TRBJ2-5, with D tentatively TRBD1 (6 bases). V lost 4 bases and J lost 2, with 14 bases in between. CDR3 length: 15 residues. Germline assignment: CDR1 MNHEY and CDR2 SVGEGT. The chain's CDR3 is CASSLRTALQETQYF. In DNA, the CDR3 is TGTGCCAGCAGTTTAAGGACAGCTCTTCAAGAGACCCAGTACTTC.

The chain couples TRBV28 to TRBJ1-5; a weak D match, TRBD1 (5 bases). Germline lookup yields CDR1 MDHEN and CDR2 SYDVKM. The CDR3 has 20 amino acids. Deletions cut 2 bases from V and 4 bases from J, with 27 bases between. CDR3 nucleotides: TGTGCCAGCAGTTTAGACGGGGAGGGACCCCGGACCATGGGGAATCAGCCCCAGCATTTT. It codes for CASSLDGEGPRTMGNQPQHF.

The V call is TRBV27, the J call TRBJ2-1, with 8 bases matching TRBD2. Germline values: CDR1 MNHEY, CDR2 SMNVEV (reference sequence). J gave up 0 bases and V 5 bases, and 6 bases lay outside the gene matches. CDR3 length: 16 amino acids. CDR3 nucleotide sequence: TGTGCCAGCAGTCCCCTGAGCGGGGGCTCCTACAATGAGCAGTTCTTC. Amino acid sequence: CASSPLSGGSYNEQFF.

This sequence joins TRBV29-1 and TRBJ1-1; possible D gene TRBD1, 5 bases. Germline assignment: CDR1 SQVTM and CDR2 ANQGSEA. V lost 7 bases to trimming and J lost 1 base, with 13 bases between them. CDR3 length equals 13 residues. DNA of the CDR3: TGCAGCGCCGGTCTGACAGAGAACACTGAAGCTTTCTTT. Its translation: CSAGLTENTEAFF. The entire variable domain, with the rest obtained from reference TRBV29-1 and TRBJ1-1, is as follows: SAVISQKPSRDICQRGTSLTIQCQVDSQVTMMFWYRQQPGQSLTLIATANQGSEATYESGFVIDKFPISRPNLTFSTLTVSNMSPEDSSIYLCSAGLTENTEAFFGQGTRLTVV.

The chain carries TRBV18 and TRBJ1-1; weak D call: TRBD1 (6 bases). The CDR3 totals 14 residues. Trimming shortened V by 6 bases and J by 1 base, and 12 bases separated the two germline ends. The germline gives CDR1 KGHSH, CDR2 LQKENI. The CDR3 DNA reads TGTGCCAGCTCTCCGGGGGGCGGGAACACTGAAGCTTTCTTT. Translated: CASSPGGGNTEAFF.

V is TRBV7-3 and J is TRBJ2-2; D uncertain. CDR3 length: 13 amino acids. The V and J ends lost 5 bases and 5 bases respectively, with 9 bases between them. Germline V gene sequence: CDR1 SGHTA, CDR2 FQGTGA. The CDR3 sequence is CASSPGPTGELFF. The CDR3 region has the DNA TGTGCCAGCAGCCCAGGTCCTACCGGGGAGCTGTTTTTT.

The chain recombines TRBV5-8 with TRBJ1-4; TRBD1 aligns across 7 bases. Germline V gene sequence: CDR1 SGHTS, CDR2 YDEGEE. The CDR3 contains 14 residues. With V trimmed by 3 bases and J by 10 bases, 9 bases remained unmatched. The CDR3 nucleotides are TGTGCCAGCAGCTACGGGACAGCTCTAGGAAAACTGTTTTTT. The encoded protein is CASSYGTALGKLFF.

The chain recombines TRBV3-1 (or the pseudogene TRBV3-2) with TRBJ1-1, with 7 bases fitting TRBD1. The CDR3 is made up of 14 amino acids. Germline-derived CDR1 and CDR2 are LGHDT and YNNKEL (reference sequence). V lost 5 bases and J lost 2; bases outside the gene matches: 5. The CDR3 coding sequence is TGTGCCAGCAGCTACGGGACAGAAAACACTGAAGCTTTCTTT. It encodes CASSYGTENTEAFF.

The rearrangement uses TRBV18 and TRBJ2-3, with D perhaps matching TRBD1 (5 bases). Germline assignment: CDR1 KGHSH and CDR2 LQKENI. The germline V and J ends were trimmed by 3 bases and 0 bases, with 13 bases remaining between them. The CDR3 is made up of 16 amino acids. This CDR3 is CASSPAGYPSTDTQYF. CDR3 DNA sequence: TGTGCCAGCTCACCTGCAGGGTATCCTAGCACAGATACGCAGTATTTT.

This sequence joins TRBV19 and TRBJ2-2; 7 bases are a match to TRBD2. The CDR3 is 17 residues long. Trimming at V came to 1 base and at J to 1 base, leaving 6 bases not matched to a gene. Germline V gene lookup returns CDR1 LNHDA and CDR2 SQIVND (reference sequence). CDR3 sequence: CASSIGGKRENTGELFF. As DNA, the CDR3 is TGTGCCAGTAGTATAGGAGGGAAGCGGGAGAACACCGGGGAGCTGTTTTTT. Looking up the rest from reference TRBV19 and TRBJ2-2 gives the full variable domain: DGGITQSPKYLFRKEGQNVTLSCEQNLNHDAMYWYRQDPGQGLRLIYYSQIVNDFQKGDIAEGYSVSREKKESFPLTVTSAQKNPTAFYLCASSIGGKRENTGELFFGEGSRLTVL.

The table lists this clone with a count of one. V gene TRBV18 combines with J gene TRBJ2-2; D is perhaps TRBD1 (5 bases). V lost 3 bases and J lost 2, with 16 bases in between. Germline V lookup: CDR1 KGHSH, CDR2 LQKENI. CDR3 length: 17 amino acids. The CDR3 DNA is TGTGCCAGCTCACCCGGAACAGGCTCGAGTAACACCGGGGAGCTGTTTTTT. Protein sequence: CASSPGTGSSNTGELFF.

In nucleotides, the CDR3 is TGTGCCAGCAGTTTCCCCGGGACAATGAACACTGAAGCTTTCTTT. It yields the protein CASSFPGTMNTEAFF. The chain is built from TRBV5-4 and TRBJ1-1, with a possible D match to TRBD1 (6 bases). Germline V CDR1 and CDR2: SGHNT, YYREEE (reference sequence). There are 15 residues in the CDR3. Trimming cost V 5 bases and J 0 bases, with 14 bases left between them.

CDR3 sequence (DNA): TGTGCCAGCAGCTCGCAGGAACAGCCCCAGCATTTT. Its protein product is CASSSQEQPQHF. This chain connects TRBV7-8 to TRBJ1-5; unclear D gene. V was pared by 4 bases and J by 7 bases, with 8 bases between. The CDR3 spans 12 residues. The V gene's germline CDR1 is SGHVS and CDR2 FQNEAQ.

This clone has only a few counts. V and J are TRBV7-2 and TRBJ2-1; 12 bases match TRBD2. Germline values: CDR1 SGHTA, CDR2 FQGNSA. V was pared by 5 bases and J by 8 bases, with 7 bases of the junction left unmatched. This CDR3 spans 15 amino acids. The CDR3 sequence is CASSLTSGSIYEQFF. The DNA of the CDR3 is TGTGCCAGCAGCCTGACTAGCGGGAGTATCTATGAGCAGTTCTTC.

The chain links TRBV6-1 to TRBJ1-1; TRBD1 is a possible D gene (6 bases). The CDR3 has 14 amino acids. Trimming pared 1 base from V and 4 bases from J, leaving 10 bases between. Looked up from germline, CDR1 is MNHNS and CDR2 is SASEGT. CDR3 protein: CASSEGVQGTEAFF. Here the CDR3 DNA reads TGTGCCAGCAGTGAAGGGGTACAGGGCACTGAAGCTTTCTTT.

V and J are TRBV4-1 and TRBJ1-2, with D perhaps TRBD1 (6 bases). Germline V gene data show CDR1 as MGHRA and CDR2 as YSYEKL. V shed 0 bases and J shed 4 bases, with 18 bases lying between them. The CDR3 has 17 residues. The CDR3 coding sequence is TGCGCCAGCAGCCAAGATCAATGGGGCAGGGGTGGCTATGGCTACACCTTC. Translating gives CASSQDQWGRGGYGYTF.

The chain employs TRBV9 and TRBJ2-1, with 7 bases identical to TRBD2. The CDR3 covers 15 residues. Germline V gene lookup returns CDR1 SGDLS and CDR2 YYNGEE. The ends lost 3 bases at V and 7 bases at J; junction bases unmatched: 10. The CDR3 DNA reads TGTGCCAGCAGCGCCTTGGGGAGGGCCGAGAATGAGCAGTTCTTC. Translating it yields CASSALGRAENEQFF.

This chain links TRBV5-5 with TRBJ2-2, with D unclear. The V end lost 4 bases, the J end lost 7 bases, and 8 bases lay between the germline ends. The germline CDR1 and CDR2 sequences are SGHKS and YYEKEE (reference sequence). This CDR3 is 12 amino acids long. The CDR3 loop reads CASSEEYGELFF. In DNA, the CDR3 is TGTGCCAGCAGCGAAGAGTACGGGGAGCTGTTTTTT.

The V gene is TRBV4-3, the J gene TRBJ1-4; 11 bases agree with TRBD1. Germline loops: CDR1 LGHNA, CDR2 YSLEER. V was clipped by 4 bases and J by 0 bases; unmatched bases: 7. The CDR3 has 18 amino acids. CDR3 residues: CASSPSDRGQATNEKLFF. The CDR3 DNA sequence: TGCGCCAGCAGCCCCTCGGACAGGGGGCAAGCAACTAATGAAAAACTGTTTTTT.

This chain links TRBV4-3 with TRBJ2-7; 8 positions match TRBD2. Germline lookup yields CDR1 LGHNA and CDR2 YSLEER. The CDR3 is 16 amino acids. V lost 3 bases and J lost 0; bases outside the gene matches: 7. The DNA of the CDR3 is TGCGCCAGCAGCCAGGCCGGGACTAGAAACTCCTACGAGCAGTACTTC. This sequence encodes CASSQAGTRNSYEQYF.

The J gene is TRBJ2-5, the V gene TRBV3-1 (or the pseudogene TRBV3-2); the match to TRBD1 covers 11 bases. The V gene's germline CDR1 is LGHDT and CDR2 YNNKEL (reference sequence). Germline trimming cut 2 bases from V and 5 bases from J; bases unmatched to any gene: 7. The CDR3 consists of 16 residues. The CDR3 is CASSQIRTGGAETQYF. CDR3 nucleotides: TGTGCCAGCAGCCAAATTCGGACAGGGGGCGCCGAGACCCAGTACTTC.

V gene TRBV28 combines with J gene TRBJ1-4; perhaps TRBD1 as D (5 bases). This CDR3 region has 15 residues. V gave up 1 base and J gave up 7 bases, with 13 bases separating them. Germline V gene data show CDR1 as MDHEN and CDR2 as SYDVKM. The CDR3 reads CASSLLEGFGEKLFF. DNA of the CDR3: TGTGCCAGCAGTTTATTGGAGGGGTTCGGTGAAAAACTGTTTTTT.

This chain links TRBV7-2 with TRBJ1-2, with D perhaps TRBD1 (5 bases). Germline V CDR1 and CDR2: SGHTA, FQGNSA. Trimming pared 4 bases from V and 7 bases from J, leaving 16 bases between. The CDR3 sequence is 14 residues long. CDR3 coding DNA: TGTGCCAGCAGCTACTCGATGGGGGGTTTTGGCTACACCTTC. This encodes CASSYSMGGFGYTF.

This clone occurred a few times. V is TRBV7-3 and J is TRBJ1-2; 7 bases are a match to TRBD1. V dropped 5 bases and J dropped 7; count of bases not matched to a gene: 7. Germline CDR1 is SGHTA and CDR2 is FQGTGA. The CDR3 consists of 13 residues. The CDR3 DNA reads TGTGCCAGCAGCAGAGACAGGGAGGCTGGCTACACCTTC. Encoded protein: CASSRDREAGYTF.

J is TRBJ1-2 and V is TRBV6-5; 10 bases fit TRBD1. The germline gives CDR1 MNHEY, CDR2 SVGAGI. V was pared by 6 bases and J by 4 bases, with 8 bases of the junction left unmatched. CDR3 length equals 15 residues. The CDR3 nucleotides read TGTGCCAGCAGCTCCGACAGGGGGCGCGTCTATGGCTACACCTTC. It is translated as CASSSDRGRVYGYTF.

This chain joins TRBV9 and TRBJ2-2; the match to TRBD2 covers 11 bases. The CDR3 runs to 15 residues. Germline-derived CDR1 and CDR2 are SGDLS and YYNGEE. V lost 2 bases to trimming and J lost 7 bases; unmatched junction nucleotides: 4. Here the CDR3 DNA reads TGTGCCAGCAGCGTTAGCGGGGGGGATGGCGGGGAGCTGTTTTTT. This sequence encodes CASSVSGGDGGELFF.

This clone was observed a few times. The chain uses TRBV19 and TRBJ1-5; 9 bases fit TRBD1. Trimming at V came to 5 bases and at J to 3 bases, leaving 5 bases not matched to a gene. Germline V gene lookup returns CDR1 LNHDA and CDR2 SQIVND (reference sequence). The length of the CDR3 is 15 residues. CDR3 region: CASSFGTGINQPQHF. As DNA, the CDR3 is TGTGCCAGTAGTTTTGGGACAGGGATCAATCAGCCCCAGCATTTT. The complete variable domain, with remaining parts taken from reference TRBV19 and TRBJ1-5, reads DGGITQSPKYLFRKEGQNVTLSCEQNLNHDAMYWYRQDPGQGLRLIYYSQIVNDFQKGDIAEGYSVSREKKESFPLTVTSAQKNPTAFYLCASSFGTGINQPQHFGDGTRLSIL.

The V and J genes are TRBV18 and TRBJ2-1, with D perhaps TRBD1 (5 bases). CDR3 size: 14 residues. V was trimmed by 0 bases and J by 7 bases, leaving 10 bases between them. Per germline, CDR1 KGHSH and CDR2 LQKENI. In DNA form, the CDR3 reads TGTGCCAGCTCACCACCAACAGGTCGGAATGAGCAGTTCTTC. This encodes CASSPPTGRNEQFF.

The V call is TRBV2, the J call TRBJ2-3; tentatively, D is TRBD1 (6 bases). CDR3 size: 15 residues. CDR1 and CDR2 (germline): SNHLY, FYNNEI. The V gene lost 3 bases and the J gene lost 2 bases, with 12 bases spanning the gap. The CDR3 loop is CASSDGTLSTDTQYF. CDR3 in DNA: TGTGCCAGCAGTGACGGGACACTTTCCACAGATACGCAGTATTTT.

The chain links TRBV7-2 to TRBJ1-2; D unresolved. Trimming took off 1 base at V and 4 bases at J, with 10 bases between the two ends. Germline V gene lookup returns CDR1 SGHTA and CDR2 FQGNSA. The CDR3 is made up of 14 amino acids. CDR3 DNA sequence: TGTGCCAGCAGCTTAGGCCTGCTTAGCTATGGCTACACCTTC. Its protein product is CASSLGLLSYGYTF.

The chain employs TRBV7-9 and TRBJ2-1; D unclear. CDR3 size: 15 residues. Germline V CDR1 and CDR2: SEHNR, FQNEAQ (reference sequence). V was pared by 5 bases and J by 5 bases, with 16 bases between. CDR3: CASSTDYPSDNEQFF. CDR3 in DNA: TGTGCCAGCAGCACTGATTACCCATCTGACAATGAGCAGTTCTTC.